The 11 T cell receptor beta chains below all came from one sample that was sequenced in a study of response to subunit inactivated influenza vaccine. TCRdb used MiXCR to reprocess the RT-PCR reads, holding one entry per CDR3 protein. Among about 780,000 distinct CDR3 sequences listed, less than 20% were seen once. The input for sequencing was PBMCs from blood, taken around 5 days after vaccination. Every receptor here comes from a man aged 50-59 years who received an inactivated influenza vaccine.

The chain uses TRBV9 and TRBJ2-5; tentative D call: TRBD1 (5 bases). Germline CDR1 reads SGDLS; CDR2 reads YYNGEE. V was pared by 0 bases and J by 5 bases, with 11 bases between. There are 14 residues in the CDR3. CDR3 sequence (DNA): TGTGCCAGCAGCGTAGCTCAGGGTCGGGAGACCCAGTACTTC. Amino acid sequence: CASSVAQGRETQYF.

The genes are TRBV10-3 and TRBJ2-3; the D gene is possibly TRBD2 (6 bases). Germline V lookup: CDR1 ENHRY, CDR2 SYGVKD. This CDR3 comprises 12 residues. The germline V and J ends were trimmed by 7 bases and 10 bases, with 15 bases remaining between them. The CDR3 region is CAITESGTAQYF. The CDR3 DNA reads TGTGCCATCACAGAGTCCGGGACTGCGCAGTATTTT.

This clonotype has more than one count but fewer than ten. The genes are TRBV29-1 and TRBJ2-6, with a possible D match to TRBD2 (6 bases). Per the germline V gene, CDR1 is SQVTM and CDR2 is ANQGSEA. CDR3 length equals 18 residues. V was shortened by 1 base and J by 0 bases, with 16 bases between the two germline ends. DNA for the CDR3: TGCAGCGTTGAAGCTGGCAGGGAGGTAAGCTCTGGGGCCAACGTCCTGACTTTC. It translates to CSVEAGREVSSGANVLTF.

This clonotype has a handful of counts. The chain links TRBV7-2 to TRBJ2-7; D is ambiguous. Germline V lookup: CDR1 SGHTA, CDR2 FQGNSA. The CDR3 extends over 15 amino acids. Between the trimmed V and J ends, which lost 6 bases and 0 bases, there was a span of 15 bases. This CDR3 is CASRAGRLSSYEQYF. The CDR3 DNA follows: TGTGCCAGCAGAGCCGGCCGGCTATCCTCCTACGAGCAGTACTTC. The variable domain in full, completed from reference TRBV7-2 and TRBJ2-7, reads GAGVSQSPSNKVTEKGKDVELRCDPISGHTALYWYRQSLGQGLEFLIYFQGNSAPDKSGLPSDRFSAERTGGSVSTLTIQRTQQEDSAVYLCASRAGRLSSYEQYFGPGTRLTVT.

The V call is TRBV27, the J call TRBJ2-5; D remains unclear. This CDR3 contains 16 residues. The V gene's germline CDR1 is MNHEY and CDR2 SMNVEV (reference sequence). V lost 0 bases and J 0 bases, leaving 11 bases between the germline ends. The CDR3, as DNA: TGTGCCAGCAGTTTATCGGGGAATGTGTACCAAGAGACCCAGTACTTC. It specifies CASSLSGNVYQETQYF.

The chain has TRBV2 and TRBJ2-2; 8 bases align to TRBD2. Germline V gene lookup returns CDR1 SNHLY and CDR2 FYNNEI. J gave up 7 bases and V 0 bases, and 10 bases lay outside the gene matches. The CDR3 runs to 17 residues. Here the CDR3 reads CASSEAATSGTIGELFF. Here the CDR3 DNA reads TGTGCCAGCAGTGAAGCAGCAACTAGCGGAACCATCGGGGAGCTGTTTTTT.

This clonotype was detected ten times or more. The junction differs from germline at one of its ends, possibly a read error. The V call is TRBV5-1, the J call TRBJ2-1; a possible D gene is TRBD2 (5 bases). Germline V gene sequence: CDR1 SGHRS, CDR2 YFSETQ. The CDR3 extends over 15 amino acids. CDR3 DNA: TGTGCCAGCAGCTTGAGCGGAACCTCCTACAATGAGCAGTTCTTC. Amino acid sequence: CASSLSGTSYNEQFF.

The chain employs TRBV4-3 and TRBJ2-2, with D possibly matching TRBD1 (5 bases). The V gene lost 4 bases and the J gene lost 6 bases, with 21 bases spanning the gap. CDR1 LGHNA and CDR2 YSLEER come from the germline V gene. The CDR3 is made up of 17 amino acids. Written as DNA, the CDR3 is TGCGCCAGCAGCCGGCGTCTAGGGGCCCCCTCGCCCGGGGAGCTGTTTTTT. Translated: CASSRRLGAPSPGELFF.

The genes are TRBV7-2 and TRBJ2-7; D tentatively reads TRBD1 or TRBD2 (6 bases each). Germline CDR1 is SGHTA and CDR2 is FQGNSA. The CDR3 has 12 residues. V was trimmed by 6 bases and J by 6 bases, leaving 12 bases between them. In DNA form, the CDR3 reads TGTGCCAGCAGTTCGGGGGCGGGCGAGCAGTACTTC. This sequence encodes CASSSGAGEQYF. Filled out from reference TRBV7-2 and TRBJ2-7, the complete variable domain reads GAGVSQSPSNKVTEKGKDVELRCDPISGHTALYWYRQSLGQGLEFLIYFQGNSAPDKSGLPSDRFSAERTGGSVSTLTIQRTQQEDSAVYLCASSSGAGEQYFGPGTRLTVT.

The V and J genes are TRBV28 and TRBJ2-7; TRBD1 is a possible D gene (6 bases). V lost 5 bases and J 2 bases, leaving 13 bases between the germline ends. This CDR3 comprises 14 residues. The germline V gene has CDR1 MDHEN and CDR2 SYDVKM. CDR3 bases: TGTGCCAGCAGTCTCCCGGGACACCCCTACGAGCAGTACTTC. Translation gives CASSLPGHPYEQYF.

The table lists this clonotype with many counts. The chain recombines TRBV4-2 with TRBJ2-1; TRBD1 aligns across 7 bases. CDR3 length equals 15 residues. With 6 bases clipped from V and 5 bases from J, the junction kept 10 bases outside the gene matches. Germline V gives CDR1 LGHNA, CDR2 YNFKEQ. In nucleotides, the CDR3 is TGTGCCAGCAGTAAAGGGACAGCCCGTAACAATGAGCAGTTCTTC. This translates into CASSKGTARNNEQFF.